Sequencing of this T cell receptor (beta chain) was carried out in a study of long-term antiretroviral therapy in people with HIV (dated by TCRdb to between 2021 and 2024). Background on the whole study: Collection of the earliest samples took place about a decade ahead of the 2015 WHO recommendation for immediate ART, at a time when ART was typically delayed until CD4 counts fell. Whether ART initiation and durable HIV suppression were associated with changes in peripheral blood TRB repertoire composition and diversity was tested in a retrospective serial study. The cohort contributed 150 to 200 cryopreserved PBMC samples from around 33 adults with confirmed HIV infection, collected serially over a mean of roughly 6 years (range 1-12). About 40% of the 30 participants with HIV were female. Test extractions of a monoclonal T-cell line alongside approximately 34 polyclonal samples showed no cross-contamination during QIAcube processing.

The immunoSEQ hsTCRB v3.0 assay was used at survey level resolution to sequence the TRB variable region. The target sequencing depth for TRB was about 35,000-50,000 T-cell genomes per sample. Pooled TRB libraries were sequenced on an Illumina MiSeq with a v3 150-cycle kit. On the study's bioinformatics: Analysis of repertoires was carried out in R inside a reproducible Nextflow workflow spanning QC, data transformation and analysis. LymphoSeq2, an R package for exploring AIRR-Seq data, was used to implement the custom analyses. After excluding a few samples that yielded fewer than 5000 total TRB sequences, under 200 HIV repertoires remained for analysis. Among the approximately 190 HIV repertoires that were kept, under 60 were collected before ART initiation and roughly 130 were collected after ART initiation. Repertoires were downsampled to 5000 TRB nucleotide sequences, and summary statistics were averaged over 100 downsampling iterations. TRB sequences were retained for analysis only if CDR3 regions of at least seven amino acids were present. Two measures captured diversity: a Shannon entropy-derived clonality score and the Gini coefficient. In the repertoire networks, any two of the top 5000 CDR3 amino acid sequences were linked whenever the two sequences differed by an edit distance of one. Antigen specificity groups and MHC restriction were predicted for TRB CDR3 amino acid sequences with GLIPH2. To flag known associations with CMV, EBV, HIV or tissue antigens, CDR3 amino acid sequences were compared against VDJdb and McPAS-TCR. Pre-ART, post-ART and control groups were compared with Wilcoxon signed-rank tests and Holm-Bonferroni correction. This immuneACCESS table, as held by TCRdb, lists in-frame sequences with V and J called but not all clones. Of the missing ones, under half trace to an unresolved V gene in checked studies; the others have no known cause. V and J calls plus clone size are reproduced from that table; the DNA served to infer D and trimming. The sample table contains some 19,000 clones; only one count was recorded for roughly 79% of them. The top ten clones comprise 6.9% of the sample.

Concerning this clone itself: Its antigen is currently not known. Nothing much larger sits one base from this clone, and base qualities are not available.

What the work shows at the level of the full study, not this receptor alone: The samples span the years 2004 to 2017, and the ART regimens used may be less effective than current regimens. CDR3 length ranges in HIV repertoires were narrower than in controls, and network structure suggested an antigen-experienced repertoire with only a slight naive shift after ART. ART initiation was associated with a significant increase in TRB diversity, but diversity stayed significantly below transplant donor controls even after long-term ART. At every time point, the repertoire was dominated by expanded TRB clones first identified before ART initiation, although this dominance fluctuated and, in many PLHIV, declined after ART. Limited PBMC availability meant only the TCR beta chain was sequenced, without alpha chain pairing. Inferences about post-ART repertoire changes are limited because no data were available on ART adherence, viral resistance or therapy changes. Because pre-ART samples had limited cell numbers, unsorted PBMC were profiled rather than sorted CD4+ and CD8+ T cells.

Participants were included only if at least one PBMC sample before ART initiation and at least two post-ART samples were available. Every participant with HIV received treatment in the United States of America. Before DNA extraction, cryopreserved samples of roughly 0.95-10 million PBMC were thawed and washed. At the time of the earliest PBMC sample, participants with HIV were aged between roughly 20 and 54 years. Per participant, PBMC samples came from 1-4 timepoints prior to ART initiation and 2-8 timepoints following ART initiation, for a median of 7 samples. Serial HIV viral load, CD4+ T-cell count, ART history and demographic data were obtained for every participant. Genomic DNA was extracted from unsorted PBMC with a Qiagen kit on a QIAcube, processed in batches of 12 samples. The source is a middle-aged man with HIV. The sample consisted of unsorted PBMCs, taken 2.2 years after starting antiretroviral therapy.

The CDR3 loop reads CSVLPAQGAWDYGYTF. DNA sequence: TGCAGCGTTCTTCCGGCACAGGGGGCGTGGGACTATGGCTACACCTTC. The sequence is built from TRBV29-1 and TRBJ1-2, with 9 bases aligning to TRBD1. V loses 5 bases at its end and J loses 3 bases; junction bases beyond the gene matches: 13. Via the germline V gene, CDR1 is SQVTM and CDR2 ANQGSEA. The CDR3, cysteine through phenylalanine, is 16 amino acids long. Of all the DNA, just the CDR3 is kept, 48 bases in frame from base 1.